Below, 19 T cell receptor beta chains from the same sample are listed, as sequenced in a study of kidney transplant recipient with SARS-CoV-2 infection. TCRdb redid the calling of the reads with MiXCR, one entry per CDR3 protein. The profile shows fewer than 250,000 distinct CDR3 sequences, roughly 26% of them singletons. This sample comprised a blood sample, obtained at baseline and on day 111 from a kidney transplant recipient. These receptors all come from a young adult male patient who had COVID-19 and was a kidney transplant recipient. Some of the T cells might come from the graft donor.

In the case of this clonotype: A single base separates this from a much larger clone, so it may be a read error. This sequence joins TRBV6-5 and TRBJ2-7, with D hard to call. The CDR3 runs 16 residues. V lost 5 bases and J 5 bases, leaving 22 bases between the germline ends. Germline CDR1 MNHEY, CDR2 SVGAGI. In DNA form, the CDR3 reads TGTGCCAGCAGTGGTTTTACTACCAAGGACGCCCACGAGCAGTACTTC. Amino acids: CASSGFTTKDAHEQYF.

As for this clonotype: Given a much more abundant clone one base away, this may be a read error. This chain connects TRBV19 to TRBJ1-2, with D hard to call. V shed 7 bases and J shed 4 bases, with 13 bases lying between them. This CDR3 has 13 residues. Germline V gene lookup returns CDR1 LNHDA and CDR2 SQIVND (reference sequence). The CDR3 region has the DNA TGTGCCAGTAAGCGCAACGGTGGCTATGGCTACACCTTC. Translation: CASKRNGGYGYTF. The whole variable domain, remainder taken from reference TRBV19 and TRBJ1-2, is DGGITQSPKYLFRKEGQNVTLSCEQNLNHDAMYWYRQDPGQGLRLIYYSQIVNDFQKGDIAEGYSVSREKKESFPLTVTSAQKNPTAFYLCASKRNGGYGYTFGSGTRLTVV.

This clonotype was recorded many times. The chain recombines TRBV5-4 with TRBJ1-2; D is ambiguous. This CDR3 spans 16 amino acids. The V and J ends lost 7 bases and 4 bases respectively, with 23 bases between them. CDR1 is SGHNT, CDR2 YYREEE, per germline (reference sequence). The CDR3 nucleotides read TGTGCCAGCCAGGCGTCCGTACCAGGAAAGACCTATGGCTACACCTTC. This codes for CASQASVPGKTYGYTF.

This clonotype occurred many times. The genes are TRBV28 and TRBJ1-6; weak D call: TRBD1 (5 bases). This CDR3 is 16 amino acids long. The germline V gene encodes CDR1 MDHEN and CDR2 SYDVKM. Trimming removed 7 bases from V and 7 bases from J, with 20 bases in between. The CDR3 here is CASKTALGVRNSPLHF. The CDR3 region has the DNA TGTGCCAGCAAGACCGCTTTAGGGGTGCGGAATTCACCCCTCCACTTT. The full variable domain, rest sourced from reference TRBV28 and TRBJ1-6, is DVKVTQSSRYLVKRTGEKVFLECVQDMDHENMFWYRQDPGLGLRLIYFSYDVKMKEKGDIPEGYSVSREKKERFSLILESASTNQTSMYLCASKTALGVRNSPLHFGNGTRLTVT.

About this clonotype itself: A much larger clone lies a single base off, so this may be a read error. The chain has TRBV28 and TRBJ1-1; D unclear. The CDR3 is made up of 14 amino acids. V was cut by 8 bases and J by 7 bases, with 20 bases left in between. Germline V gives CDR1 MDHEN, CDR2 SYDVKM. For the CDR3, the DNA is TGTGCCAGCGTCTCCTCGCCCATCCGAAGTGAAGCTTTCTTT. Translation gives CASVSSPIRSEAFF.

Concerning this clonotype: This may come from a read error, since a much larger clone is one base off. The V and J genes are TRBV7-1 and TRBJ2-7, with 8 bases aligning to TRBD1. TRBV7-1 is identified as an open reading frame with a role that is uncertain. J lost 3 bases, V lost 5 bases, and 9 bases had no gene match. CDR3 size: 15 residues. CDR3: CASSHQDRVVYEQYF. The CDR3 nucleotides read TGTGCCAGCAGCCACCAGGACAGGGTTGTCTACGAGCAGTACTTC.

This clonotype appeared a few times. A read error may account for a junction end that differs from germline. The V gene is TRBV11-1, the J gene TRBJ1-2; D unresolved. This CDR3 region has 17 residues. The germline CDR1 and CDR2 sequences are SGHAT and FQDESV (reference sequence). The CDR3 nucleotides read TGTGCCATCAGCGGTAGCTATAAGGCTGGAAAGACCTATGGCTACACCTTC. Amino acid sequence: CAISGSYKAGKTYGYTF.

The V gene is TRBV20-1, the J gene TRBJ2-5; D is uncertain. The germline CDR1 and CDR2 sequences are DFQATT and SNEGSKA (reference sequence). The V end was cut by 4 bases, the J end by 2 bases, with 14 bases between. The CDR3 loop spans 14 amino acids. The CDR3 loop reads CSAIKIAVQETQYF. Here the CDR3 DNA reads TGCAGTGCTATAAAAATAGCTGTTCAAGAGACCCAGTACTTC.

This clonotype occurred many times. The chain couples TRBV20-1 to TRBJ2-2; possibly TRBD1 for D (7 bases). The CDR3 contains 14 residues. V lost 2 bases to trimming and J lost 6 bases, with 13 bases between them. CDR1 and CDR2 (germline): DFQATT, SNEGSKA (reference sequence). The CDR3: CSARRGRGAGELFF. CDR3 DNA: TGCAGTGCTAGAAGGGGCAGGGGGGCCGGGGAGCTGTTTTTT.

There are a few counts of this clonotype. The chain carries TRBV20-1 and TRBJ2-6; 8 nucleotides line up with TRBD2. With 4 bases clipped from V and 4 bases from J, the junction kept 15 bases outside the gene matches. Germline V gene sequence: CDR1 DFQATT, CDR2 SNEGSKA (reference sequence). CDR3 size: 18 residues. The CDR3 bases are TGCAGTGCTACCGTGACTAGCGCCAGTTCTTCAGGGGCCAACGTCCTGACTTTC. Translating gives CSATVTSASSSGANVLTF.

This chain connects TRBV20-1 to TRBJ1-2, with D possibly matching TRBD1 (5 bases). CDR3 length: 16 residues. Germline values: CDR1 DFQATT, CDR2 SNEGSKA (reference sequence). Trimming pared 6 bases from V and 0 bases from J, leaving 20 bases between. The CDR3 protein is CSAPDFDSEANYGYTF. CDR3 DNA sequence: TGCAGTGCACCGGATTTTGACAGTGAAGCTAACTATGGCTACACCTTC.

This clonotype appeared many times. This chain links TRBV7-9 with TRBJ2-2, with TRBD1 matching 9 bases. The germline gives CDR1 SEHNR, CDR2 FQNEAQ (reference sequence). CDR3 length equals 16 residues. V lost 1 base and J lost 9; bases outside the gene matches: 9. The CDR3 is CASSLDPGQGFRELFF. The CDR3 nucleotides read TGTGCCAGCAGCTTAGATCCGGGACAGGGTTTCAGGGAGCTGTTTTTT.

Regarding this clonotype: Just one base apart from a much larger clone, this may be a read error. The gene calls are TRBV27 and TRBJ2-7; 7 nucleotides line up with TRBD2. The germline gives CDR1 MNHEY, CDR2 SMNVEV (reference sequence). V dropped 3 bases and J dropped 5; count of bases not matched to a gene: 7. The CDR3 consists of 14 residues. CDR3 in DNA: TGTGCCAGCAGTTTCGAGACTAGCCTTAACGAGCAGTACTTC. Translation: CASSFETSLNEQYF.

This clonotype was counted between two and nine times. A much larger clone lies a single base off, so this may be a read error. The chain has TRBV15 and TRBJ2-7; 10 bases are shared with TRBD1. The V gene's germline CDR1 is LNHNV and CDR2 YYDKDF (reference sequence). The CDR3 runs to 15 residues. The ends lost 5 bases at V and 6 bases at J; junction bases unmatched: 10. CDR3 nucleotide sequence: TGTGCCACCAGCGGTCCTGGGACAGGGGTAACCGAGCAGTACTTC. Translating it yields CATSGPGTGVTEQYF.

With respect to this clonotype: Being one base from a much bigger clone, this may be a read error. The CDR3 loop is CASSQNPQGGSSWRGSEQYF. The CDR3 coding sequence is TGTGCCAGCAGCCAAAACCCGCAGGGAGGATCTAGCTGGAGGGGCTCCGAGCAGTACTTC. The chain couples TRBV4-2 to TRBJ2-7, with a possible D match to TRBD2 (6 bases). V lost 2 bases and J 6 bases, leaving 32 bases between the germline ends. The CDR3 has 20 amino acids. Germline lookup yields CDR1 LGHNA and CDR2 YNFKEQ.

In the case of this clonotype: A much more abundant neighbour one base away suggests this may be a read error. In this CDR3 the conserved last residue, phenylalanine or tryptophan, is missing, so a read error is likely. This chain links TRBV2 with TRBJ1-1, with no clear D. The length of the CDR3 is 13 residues. Looked up from germline, CDR1 is SNHLY and CDR2 is FYNNEI. The ends were cut back, 7 bases at V and 1 base at J, with 10 bases in the middle. The CDR3 here is CASKSSQNTEAFL. The DNA for the CDR3 is TGTGCCAGCAAATCTTCCCAGAACACTGAAGCTTTCCTT.

The chain joins TRBV7-2 to TRBJ2-7, with D uncertain. CDR3 length: 14 amino acids. Germline assignment: CDR1 SGHTA and CDR2 FQGNSA. The V and J ends lost 1 base and 7 bases respectively, with 14 bases between them. The CDR3 nucleotides are TGTGCCAGCAGCTTAGGAACCACGGGCGGTGAGCAGTACTTC. Its translation is CASSLGTTGGEQYF.

CDR3 sequence (DNA): TGTGCCAGCGAGCGCTGCATACCAGGAAAGACCTATGGCTACACCTTC. It translates to CASERCIPGKTYGYTF. The chain employs TRBV5-4 and TRBJ1-2; D uncertain. V was cut by 7 bases and J by 4 bases, with 23 bases left in between. The CDR3 runs to 16 residues. Germline V gene lookup returns CDR1 SGHNT and CDR2 YYREEE (reference sequence).

This clonotype showed up many times. The chain employs TRBV12-2 and TRBJ1-3. TRBV12-2 is a recognized pseudogene. This CDR3 region has 20 residues. Here the CDR3 DNA reads TGTGCAAGTCGCTTAGCGCGAGGGCAGGGCTCCCTCTCCTCTGGAAACACCATATATTTT. Amino acids: CASRLARGQGSLSSGNTIYF.